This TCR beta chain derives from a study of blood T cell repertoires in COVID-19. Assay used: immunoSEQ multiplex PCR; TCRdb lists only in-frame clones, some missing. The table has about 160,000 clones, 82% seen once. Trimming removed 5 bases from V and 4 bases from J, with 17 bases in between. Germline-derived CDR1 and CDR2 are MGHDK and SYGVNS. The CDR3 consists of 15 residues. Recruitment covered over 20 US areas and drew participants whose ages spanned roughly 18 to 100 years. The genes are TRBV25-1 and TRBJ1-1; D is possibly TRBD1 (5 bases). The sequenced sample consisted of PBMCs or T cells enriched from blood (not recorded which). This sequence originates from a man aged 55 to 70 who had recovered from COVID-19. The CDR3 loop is CASSPGTKGLTEAFF. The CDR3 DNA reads TGTGCCAGCAGTCCCGGGACGAAGGGACTCACTGAAGCTTTCTTT.